The source of this T cell receptor (beta chain) is a study of a mutant IDH1 vaccine in newly diagnosed glioma. The CDR3 is 14 amino acids. Deletions cut 4 bases from V and 9 bases from J, with 16 bases between. Germline CDR1 is MGHRA and CDR2 is YSYEKL. TCRdb's copy holds only in-frame clones and misses some; the assay was immunoSEQ multiplex PCR. The repertoire holds around 41,000 clones, with less than 90% as singletons. Comments on this clone: The antigen is unknown.

Indicated time point: week 11, during vaccination. The study gave 300 ug of mutant IDH1 20-mer peptide per vaccine dose, with topical imiquimod. The genes are TRBV4-1 and TRBJ1-5; perhaps TRBD1 as D (6 bases). The sequencing here drew on PBMCs, taken from a glioma patient whose treatment included an IDH1 peptide vaccine. The sequence was obtained from a man between 40 and 49 years old with glioma. CDR3 sequence (DNA): TGCGCCAGCAGCCCACACAGGGTGAAATCGCCCCAGCATTTT. Amino acids: CASSPHRVKSPQHF.